The sequence of this TCR beta chain was determined in a study of regulatory T cells in long-lasting Graves disease. The authors built TCR beta libraries using iRepertoire HTBI primers and Arm-PCR of CDR3 regions. TCRdb reprocessed the multiplex PCR reads with MiXCR, giving one entry per CDR3 protein. The sample includes around 500,000 distinct CDR3 sequences, about 16% of them seen just once. The CDR3 sequence is 16 residues long. CDR1 LGHNT and CDR2 FRNRAP come from the germline V gene. The V gene lost 1 base and the J gene lost 2 bases, with 14 bases spanning the gap. This clonotype was counted between two and nine times. The antigen is unknown. The study, taken as a whole, reports: Persistent Graves' patients showed less TCR diversity than newly diagnosed patients showed.

Regarding time point: newly diagnosed GD, antithyroid drugs for less than 3 months. Extracted PBMC RNA gave rise to the TCR library. These data were also filed under a second study, of T cells in Graves' hyperthyroidism and ophthalmopathy. Per that study: HTBI primers were used for first-round RT-PCR of the TCR CDR3. Model predictions of ophthalmopathy came a median 6.5 months before onset.

V gene TRBV12-5 combines with J gene TRBJ1-2, with D unresolved. This specimen was peripheral blood mononuclear cells (PBMCs), taken at new diagnosis, from a patient treated with antithyroid drugs. The receptor's source is a woman aged 40-65 years with Graves disease. The CDR3 sequence: CASGLDPSRSNYGYTF. In DNA form, the CDR3 reads TGTGCTAGTGGTTTGGACCCGAGCAGATCGAACTATGGCTACACCTTC.